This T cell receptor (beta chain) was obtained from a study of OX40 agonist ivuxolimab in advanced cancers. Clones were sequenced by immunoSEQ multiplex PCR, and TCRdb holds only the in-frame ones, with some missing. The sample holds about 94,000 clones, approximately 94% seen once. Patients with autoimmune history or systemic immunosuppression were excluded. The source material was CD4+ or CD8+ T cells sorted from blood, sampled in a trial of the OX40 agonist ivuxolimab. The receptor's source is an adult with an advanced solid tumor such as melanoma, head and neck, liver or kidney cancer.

The CDR3 spells CASSGSGPQFGDTQYF. The DNA of the CDR3 is TGTGCCAGTAGTGGCTCGGGGCCCCAGTTTGGGGATACGCAGTATTTT. The chain links TRBV19 to TRBJ2-3, with D perhaps being TRBD1 or TRBD2 (5 bases each). Germline values: CDR1 LNHDA, CDR2 SQIVND (reference sequence). This CDR3 has 16 residues. V was shortened by 5 bases and J by 6 bases, with 21 bases between the two germline ends.